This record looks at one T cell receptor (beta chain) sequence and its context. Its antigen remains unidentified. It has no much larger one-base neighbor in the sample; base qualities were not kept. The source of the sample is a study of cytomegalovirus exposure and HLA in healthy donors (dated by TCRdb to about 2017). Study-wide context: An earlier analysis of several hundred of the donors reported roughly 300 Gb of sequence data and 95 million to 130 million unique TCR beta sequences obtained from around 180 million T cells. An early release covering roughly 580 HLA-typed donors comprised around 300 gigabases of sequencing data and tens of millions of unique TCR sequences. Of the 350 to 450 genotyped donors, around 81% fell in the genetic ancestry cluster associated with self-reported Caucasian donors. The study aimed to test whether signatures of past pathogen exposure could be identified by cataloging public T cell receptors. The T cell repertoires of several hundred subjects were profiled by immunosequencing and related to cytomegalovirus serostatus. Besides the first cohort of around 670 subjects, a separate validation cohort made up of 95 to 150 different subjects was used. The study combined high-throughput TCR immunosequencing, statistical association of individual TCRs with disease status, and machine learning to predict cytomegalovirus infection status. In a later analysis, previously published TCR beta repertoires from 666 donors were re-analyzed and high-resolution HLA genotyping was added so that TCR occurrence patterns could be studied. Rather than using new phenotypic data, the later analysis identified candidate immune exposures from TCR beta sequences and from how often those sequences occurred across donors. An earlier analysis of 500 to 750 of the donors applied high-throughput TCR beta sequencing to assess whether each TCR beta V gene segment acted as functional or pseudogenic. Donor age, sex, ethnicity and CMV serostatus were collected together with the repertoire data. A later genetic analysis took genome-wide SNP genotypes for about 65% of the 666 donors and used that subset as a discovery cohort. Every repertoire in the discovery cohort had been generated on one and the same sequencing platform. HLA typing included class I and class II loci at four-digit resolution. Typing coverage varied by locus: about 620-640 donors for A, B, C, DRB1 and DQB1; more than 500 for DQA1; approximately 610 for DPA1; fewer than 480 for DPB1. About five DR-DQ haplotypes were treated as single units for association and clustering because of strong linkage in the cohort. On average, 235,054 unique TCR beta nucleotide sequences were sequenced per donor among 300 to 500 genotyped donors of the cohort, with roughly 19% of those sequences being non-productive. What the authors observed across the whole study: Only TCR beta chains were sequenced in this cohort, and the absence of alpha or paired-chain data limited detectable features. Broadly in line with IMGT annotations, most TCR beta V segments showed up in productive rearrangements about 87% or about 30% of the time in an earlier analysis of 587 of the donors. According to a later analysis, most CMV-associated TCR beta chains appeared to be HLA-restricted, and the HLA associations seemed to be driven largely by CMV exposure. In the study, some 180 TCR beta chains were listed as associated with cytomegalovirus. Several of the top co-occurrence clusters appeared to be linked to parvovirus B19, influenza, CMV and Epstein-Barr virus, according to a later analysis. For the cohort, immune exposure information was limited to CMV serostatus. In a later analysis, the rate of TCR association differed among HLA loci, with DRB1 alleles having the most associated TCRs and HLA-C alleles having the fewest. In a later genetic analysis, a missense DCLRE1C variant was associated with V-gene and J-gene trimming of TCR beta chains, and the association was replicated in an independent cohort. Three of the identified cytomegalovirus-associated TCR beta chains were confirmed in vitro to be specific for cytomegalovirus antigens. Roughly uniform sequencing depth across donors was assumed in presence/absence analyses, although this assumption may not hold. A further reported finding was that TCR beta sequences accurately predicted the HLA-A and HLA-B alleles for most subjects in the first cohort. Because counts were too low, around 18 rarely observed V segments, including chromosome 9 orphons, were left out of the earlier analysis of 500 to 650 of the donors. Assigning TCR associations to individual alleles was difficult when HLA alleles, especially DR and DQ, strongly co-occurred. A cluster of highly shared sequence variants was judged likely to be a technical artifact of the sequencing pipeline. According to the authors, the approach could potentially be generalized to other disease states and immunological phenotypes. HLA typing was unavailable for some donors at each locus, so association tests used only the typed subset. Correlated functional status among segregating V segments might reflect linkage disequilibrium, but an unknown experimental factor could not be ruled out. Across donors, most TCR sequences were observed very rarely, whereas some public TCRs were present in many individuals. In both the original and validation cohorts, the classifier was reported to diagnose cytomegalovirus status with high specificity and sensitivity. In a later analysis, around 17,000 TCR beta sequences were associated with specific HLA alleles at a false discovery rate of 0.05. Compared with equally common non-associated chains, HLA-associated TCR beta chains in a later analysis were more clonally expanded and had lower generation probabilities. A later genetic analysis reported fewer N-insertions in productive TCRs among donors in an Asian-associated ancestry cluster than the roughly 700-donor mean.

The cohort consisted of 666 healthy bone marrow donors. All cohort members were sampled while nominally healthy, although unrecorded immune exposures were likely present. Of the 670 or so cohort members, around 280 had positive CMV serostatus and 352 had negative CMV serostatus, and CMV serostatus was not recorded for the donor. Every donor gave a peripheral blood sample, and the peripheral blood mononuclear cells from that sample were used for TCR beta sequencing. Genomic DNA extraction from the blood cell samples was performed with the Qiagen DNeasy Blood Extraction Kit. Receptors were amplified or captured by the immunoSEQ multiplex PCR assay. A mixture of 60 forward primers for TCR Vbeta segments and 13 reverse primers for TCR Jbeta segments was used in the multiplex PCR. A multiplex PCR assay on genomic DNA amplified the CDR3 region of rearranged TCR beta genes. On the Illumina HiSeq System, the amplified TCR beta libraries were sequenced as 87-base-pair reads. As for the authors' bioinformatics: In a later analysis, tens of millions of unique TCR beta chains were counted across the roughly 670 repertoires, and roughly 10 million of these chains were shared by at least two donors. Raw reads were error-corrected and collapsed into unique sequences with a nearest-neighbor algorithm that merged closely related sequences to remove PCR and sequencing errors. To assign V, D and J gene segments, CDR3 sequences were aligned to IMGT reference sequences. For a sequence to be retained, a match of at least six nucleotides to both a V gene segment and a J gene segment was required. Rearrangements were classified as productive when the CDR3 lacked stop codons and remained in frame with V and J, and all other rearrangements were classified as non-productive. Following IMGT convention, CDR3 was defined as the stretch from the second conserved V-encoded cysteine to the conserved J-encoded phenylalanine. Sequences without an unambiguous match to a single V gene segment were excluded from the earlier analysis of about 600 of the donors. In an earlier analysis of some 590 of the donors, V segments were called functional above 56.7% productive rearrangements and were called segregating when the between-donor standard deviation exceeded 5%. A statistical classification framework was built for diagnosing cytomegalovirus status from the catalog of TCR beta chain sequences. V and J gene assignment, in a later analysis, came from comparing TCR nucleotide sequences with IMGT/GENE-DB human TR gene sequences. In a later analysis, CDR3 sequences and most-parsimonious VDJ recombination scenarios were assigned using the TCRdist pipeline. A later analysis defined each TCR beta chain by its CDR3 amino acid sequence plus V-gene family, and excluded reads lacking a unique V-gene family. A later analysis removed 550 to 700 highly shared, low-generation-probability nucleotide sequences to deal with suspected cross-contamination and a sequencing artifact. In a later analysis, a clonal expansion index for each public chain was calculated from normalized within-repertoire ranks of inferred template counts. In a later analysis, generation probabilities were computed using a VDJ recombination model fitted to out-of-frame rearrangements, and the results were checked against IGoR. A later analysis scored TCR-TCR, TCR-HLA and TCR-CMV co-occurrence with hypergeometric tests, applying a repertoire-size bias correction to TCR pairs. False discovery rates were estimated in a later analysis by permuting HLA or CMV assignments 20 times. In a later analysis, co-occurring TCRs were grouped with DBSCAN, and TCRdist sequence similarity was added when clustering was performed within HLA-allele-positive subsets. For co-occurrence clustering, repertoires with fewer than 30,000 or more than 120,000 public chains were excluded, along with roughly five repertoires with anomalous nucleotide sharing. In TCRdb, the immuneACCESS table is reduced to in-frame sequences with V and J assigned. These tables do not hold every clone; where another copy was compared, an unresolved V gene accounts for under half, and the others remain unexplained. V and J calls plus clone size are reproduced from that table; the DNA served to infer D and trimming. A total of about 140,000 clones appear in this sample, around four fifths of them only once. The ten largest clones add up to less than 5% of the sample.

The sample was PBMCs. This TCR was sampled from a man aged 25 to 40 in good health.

At the DNA level, the sequence is TGTGCCAGCAGCTCCCCGGCGGGAGCCGGGTACGAGCAGTACTTC. Its translation is CASSSPAGAGYEQYF. Here the chain combines TRBV11-2 and TRBJ2-7, with TRBD2 identical over 7 junction bases. From its cysteine to its phenylalanine, the CDR3 spans 15 amino acids. The entry retains the CDR3 DNA only, 45 bases that are in frame from base 1. At the junction V is shortened by 4 bases and J by 4 bases; bases outside the gene matches: 10. The CDR1 and CDR2 encoded by the germline V gene are SGHAT and FQNNGV.